What follows describes a single T cell receptor beta chain. Its antigen is currently unknown. An end of the junction does not agree with germline; a read error may underlie this. CDR1 and CDR2 from the germline V gene are SNHLY and FYNNEI. CDR3 length: 16 residues. In terms of origin and age, donors were healthy Caucasian individuals from Russia aged about 6 to 100. This sample was included in a study of blood T cells in healthy people across ages. Overall study findings and caveats: The CMV status of each donor remained undetermined, and this could have confounded shifts in expanded clonotypes. TCR beta diversity correlated strongly with naive T cell percentage. When one million T cells were used, diversity estimates were thought to be underestimates.

Sample-barcoded 5' priming and a J-beta primer mix drove a second PCR of roughly 6 to 12 cycles. TCRdb fed the 5' RACE reads into MiXCR, producing one record per CDR3 protein. This table has approximately 1,100,000 distinct CDR3 sequences, less than 50% appearing once. The V and J genes are TRBV2 and TRBJ1-2, with 10 bases that match TRBD1. Input material: blood. The receptor was isolated from a woman between 55 and 75 years old in good health. CDR3 region: CASSYTGQGTLYGCTF. The CDR3 DNA sequence: TGTGCCAGCAGTTATACGGGACAGGGGACGTTATATGGCTGCACCTTC.